This TCR beta chain was sequenced for a study of T-cell memory formation after mild COVID-19. The CDR3 covers 13 residues. Trimming at V came to 3 bases and at J to 4 bases, leaving 1 base not matched to a gene. The germline V gene has CDR1 DFQATT and CDR2 SNEGSKA (reference sequence). A few counts support this clonotype. The antigen remains unidentified. Overall study findings and caveats: Some SARS-CoV-2-responding clones were already detected in memory before infection.

5'RACE primed from the constant segment yielded TCR alpha and TCR beta cDNA libraries bearing sample barcodes and UMIs. TCRdb recomputed calls from the 5' RACE reads with MiXCR, one row per CDR3 protein. The sample gives under 350,000 distinct CDR3 sequences, roughly 15% of which show up once; 22% is in the top ten. The sample was PBMCs or a T cell subset sorted from them (not recorded which). The receptor was isolated from a man between 18 and 29 years old who had mild COVID-19 (a few samples of this study predate the infection). Cell type and time point are not known. The chain carries TRBV20-1 and TRBJ2-5; the match to TRBD2 covers 11 bases. The CDR3 is CSARTSGIETQYF. Here the CDR3 DNA reads TGCAGTGCTAGGACTAGCGGGATAGAGACCCAGTACTTC.